The 19 T cell receptor beta chains reported below all come from one sample, sequenced in a study of cytomegalovirus exposure and HLA in healthy donors. The study ran its PCR with 60 Vbeta and 13 Jbeta primers. Generated by immunoSEQ multiplex PCR, the TCRdb table keeps only in-frame clones and is missing some. The sample contains about 190,000 clones, about three quarters of which appear only once. Source material: PBMCs. The receptors originated from a woman aged 25 to 39 in good health and CMV-seropositive.

The chain couples TRBV6-5 to TRBJ2-3; D is possibly TRBD2 (6 bases). V lost 3 bases and J 2 bases, leaving 12 bases between the germline ends. The CDR3 totals 15 residues. The germline V gene has CDR1 MNHEY and CDR2 SVGAGI. The CDR3: CASSYGAGYTDTQYF. The CDR3 coding sequence is TGTGCCAGCAGTTATGGGGCGGGGTACACAGATACGCAGTATTTT.

This clone has just a few counts. This chain connects TRBV10-3 to TRBJ2-1; 16 positions match TRBD2. CDR1 is ENHRY, CDR2 SYGVKD, per germline. The CDR3 length is 18 residues. V shed 7 bases and J 4 bases; nucleotides not matched to a gene: 10. CDR3 in DNA: TGTGCCATCACCGCCGGGACTAGCGGGAGGGCCTTATACAATGAGCAGTTCTTC. As protein: CAITAGTSGRALYNEQFF.

The J gene is TRBJ1-6, the V gene TRBV6-1; D not certain. Germline V gives CDR1 MNHNS, CDR2 SASEGT. Between the trimmed V and J ends, which lost 2 bases and 10 bases, there was a span of 18 bases. This CDR3 has 16 residues. CDR3 region: CASSELSSNLGSPLHF. The CDR3 DNA reads as TGTGCCAGCAGTGAATTGTCGTCCAATTTGGGCTCACCCCTCCACTTT.

The gene calls are TRBV19 and TRBJ1-2, with D perhaps matching TRBD1 (6 bases). The germline V and J ends were trimmed by 7 bases and 1 base, with 10 bases remaining between them. The CDR3 contains 13 residues. The germline CDR1 and CDR2 sequences are LNHDA and SQIVND (reference sequence). CDR3 DNA: TGTGCCAGTACTGGACAGCTTAACTATGGCTACACCTTC. The encoded protein is CASTGQLNYGYTF.

The gene calls are TRBV15 and TRBJ1-5; D is unresolved. This CDR3 is built from 14 residues. Trimming stripped 3 bases from V and 4 bases from J, with 10 bases between. Germline CDR1 and CDR2: LNHNV and YYDKDF (reference sequence). The CDR3 DNA is TGTGCCACCAGCAGGGGCGGGGTTAATCAGCCCCAGCATTTT. Protein: CATSRGGVNQPQHF.

The V call is TRBV6-5, the J call TRBJ2-1; 9 nucleotides line up with TRBD1. The J segment lost 4 bases and the V segment lost 6 bases, leaving 10 bases of the junction unmatched. The CDR3 consists of 16 residues. Per the germline V gene, CDR1 is MNHEY and CDR2 is SVGAGI. The CDR3 nucleotides are TGTGCCAGCAGGTACGCCGGGACAGGGATTTACAATGAGCAGTTCTTC. This encodes CASRYAGTGIYNEQFF.

The chain joins TRBV29-1 to TRBJ1-5; D gene unclear. The V end was cut by 8 bases, the J end by 4 bases, with 12 bases between. This CDR3 is 12 amino acids long. Per germline, CDR1 SQVTM and CDR2 ANQGSEA. CDR3 bases: TGCAGCCCCGACGGGGTAAATCAGCCCCAGCATTTT. Protein product: CSPDGVNQPQHF.

This chain joins TRBV19 and TRBJ1-1; D ambiguous. V dropped 4 bases and J dropped 4 bases, with 13 bases sitting between them. This CDR3 has 14 amino acids. CDR1 and CDR2 from the germline V gene are LNHDA and SQIVND (reference sequence). In DNA, the CDR3 is TGTGCCAGTAGTACCCTACAGAGTGGCACTGAAGCTTTCTTT. Translation: CASSTLQSGTEAFF. Using reference TRBV19 and TRBJ1-1 for the parts outside the CDR3, the full variable domain is DGGITQSPKYLFRKEGQNVTLSCEQNLNHDAMYWYRQDPGQGLRLIYYSQIVNDFQKGDIAEGYSVSREKKESFPLTVTSAQKNPTAFYLCASSTLQSGTEAFFGQGTRLTVV.

V usage is TRBV7-9 and J usage is TRBJ2-1; 13 bases are a match to TRBD2. Trimming at V came to 5 bases and at J to 6 bases, leaving 7 bases not matched to a gene. The CDR3 consists of 16 residues. The germline V gene encodes CDR1 SEHNR and CDR2 FQNEAQ (reference sequence). The CDR3 reads CASSTTSGRVFNEQFF. In DNA form, the CDR3 reads TGTGCCAGCAGCACAACTAGCGGGAGGGTATTCAATGAGCAGTTCTTC.

This rearrangement joins TRBV10-1 to TRBJ2-3; 7 nucleotides align to TRBD1. The trim removed 2 bases at V and 2 bases at J, leaving 13 bases unmatched. The CDR3 covers 18 residues. Germline lookup yields CDR1 WNHNN and CDR2 SYGVQD (reference sequence). In DNA form, the CDR3 reads TGCGCCAGCAGTGAGAGGCAGGGGGTTGTTTTAATCACAGATACGCAGTATTTT. Its protein product is CASSERQGVVLITDTQYF.

This clone was recorded only once. V gene TRBV29-1 combines with J gene TRBJ1-1; no reliable D call. The V end was cut by 3 bases, the J end by 3 bases, with 2 bases between. There are 10 residues in the CDR3. CDR1 and CDR2 from the germline V gene are SQVTM and ANQGSEA. CDR3 sequence: CSVDYTEAFF. The CDR3 coding sequence is TGCAGCGTTGACTACACTGAAGCTTTCTTT. Looking up the rest from reference TRBV29-1 and TRBJ1-1 gives the full variable domain: SAVISQKPSRDICQRGTSLTIQCQVDSQVTMMFWYRQQPGQSLTLIATANQGSEATYESGFVIDKFPISRPNLTFSTLTVSNMSPEDSSIYLCSVDYTEAFFGQGTRLTVV.

The gene calls are TRBV18 and TRBJ2-3, with 10 positions matching TRBD2. The germline CDR1 and CDR2 sequences are KGHSH and LQKENI. CDR3 length equals 16 residues. V shed 2 bases and J 1 base; nucleotides not matched to a gene: 3. The CDR3 DNA is TGTGCCAGCTCACCAGGGACTAGCGTCGGCACAGATACGCAGTATTTT. Its protein is CASSPGTSVGTDTQYF.

This sequence joins TRBV28 and TRBJ1-4; no clear D. Germline-derived CDR1 and CDR2 are MDHEN and SYDVKM. V was cut by 3 bases and J by 0 bases, with 11 bases left in between. The CDR3 contains 16 residues. The CDR3 region is CASSFSRRSTNEKLFF. CDR3 DNA: TGTGCCAGCAGTTTCTCTCGGCGGTCAACTAATGAAAAACTGTTTTTT.

This clone was observed at least ten times. The gene calls are TRBV6-6 and TRBJ2-7, with 8 nucleotides matching TRBD1. CDR3 length: 15 residues. Germline V gene data show CDR1 as MNHNY and CDR2 as SVGAGI (reference sequence). V shed 7 bases and J 0 bases; nucleotides not matched to a gene: 8. The CDR3 DNA follows: TGTGCCAGCAAAGACGACAGGGGCTACTCCTACGAGCAGTACTTC. This translates into CASKDDRGYSYEQYF.

This rearrangement joins TRBV4-3 to TRBJ1-2; 8 positions match TRBD1. After removal of 3 bases from V and 8 bases from J, the junction contained 8 bases not matched to a gene. The CDR3 covers 14 residues. Germline loops: CDR1 LGHNA, CDR2 YSLEER. The CDR3 sequence: CASSHLTGAEGYTF. The CDR3, as DNA: TGCGCCAGCAGCCACCTGACAGGGGCGGAGGGCTACACCTTC.

V usage is TRBV28 and J usage is TRBJ2-7; 8 nucleotides line up with TRBD2. Germline CDR1 reads MDHEN; CDR2 reads SYDVKM. After removal of 11 bases from V and 3 bases from J, the junction contained 15 bases not matched to a gene. This CDR3 is 15 amino acids long. CDR3 sequence: CASEGTSFQSYEQYF. The CDR3 region has the DNA TGTGCCTCGGAGGGGACTAGTTTTCAGAGCTACGAGCAGTACTTC.

As DNA, the CDR3 is TGTGCCAGCAGAATAGGCACAGGGGGCAAGGACTATGGCTACACCTTC. It yields the protein CASRIGTGGKDYGYTF. V and J are TRBV6-6 and TRBJ1-2; 9 bases agree with TRBD1. The CDR3 sequence is 16 residues long. The V segment lost 6 bases and the J segment 3 bases; nucleotides outside the gene matches: 11. Per germline, CDR1 MNHNY and CDR2 SVGAGI (reference sequence).

CDR3: CATSPRQRDPGGNGYTF. The CDR3 DNA sequence: TGTGCCACCAGCCCCCGCCAGCGGGACCCAGGAGGGAATGGCTACACCTTC. This rearrangement joins TRBV15 to TRBJ1-2, with a possible D match to TRBD1 (5 bases). The CDR3 loop spans 17 amino acids. V was shortened by 5 bases and J by 6 bases, with 25 bases between the two germline ends. The germline gives CDR1 LNHNV, CDR2 YYDKDF (reference sequence).

The chain has TRBV30 and TRBJ2-2, with 8 bases identical to TRBD1. V lost 3 bases to trimming and J lost 6 bases; unmatched junction nucleotides: 3. From germline, CDR1 is GTSNPN and CDR2 SVGIG (reference sequence). The CDR3 is made up of 13 amino acids. CDR3 amino acids: CAWSLQGAGELFF. The DNA for the CDR3 is TGTGCCTGGAGCTTACAGGGGGCCGGGGAGCTGTTTTTT.